These T cell receptor beta chains were read from a single sample in a study of regulatory T cells in long-lasting Graves disease. In TCRdb, the multiplex PCR reads were re-called with MiXCR into one record per CDR3 protein. Among 450,000 to 650,000 distinct CDR3 sequences, 15% to 20% were seen once, and the ten largest hold just under 25%. A further study also used this sample, focusing on T cells in Graves' hyperthyroidism and ophthalmopathy.

The source was peripheral blood mononuclear cells (PBMCs), collected at new diagnosis, from a patient treated with antithyroid drugs. The receptor source for this set is a middle-aged woman with Graves disease. Each CDR3 is given with its conserved first and last residue. D genes are given only for firm matches. Clone size appears in some rows only: once, few, many, or a class for an expanded clone.

j_call v_call clone_size d_call cdr3_aa cdr3_nt
TRBJ2-4 TRBV19 few TRBD2 CATAPVSGGVVIQYF TGTGCCACCGCACCCGTTAGCGGGGGGGTGGTCATTCAGTACTTC
TRBJ1-6 TRBV6-2/TRBV6-3 many . CASSQGNLGSPLHF TGTGCCAGCAGTCAGGGGAACCTAGGTTCACCCCTCCACTTT
TRBJ2-1 TRBV5-4 many TRBD1 CASSSDRTEQFF TGTGCCAGCAGCTCGGACAGGACGGAGCAGTTCTTC
TRBJ2-6 TRBV12-3/TRBV12-4 few . CASSSFGGNGANVLTF TGTGCCAGCAGTAGTTTTGGTGGGAACGGGGCCAACGTCCTGACTTTC
TRBJ2-6 TRBV6-2/TRBV6-3 . . CASSEFLFGANVLTF TGTGCCAGCAGTGAATTTTTGTTTGGGGCCAACGTCCTGACTTTC
TRBJ2-1 TRBV7-2 few TRBD1 CASSLVNRDRGNEQFF TGTGCCAGCAGCTTAGTCAACCGGGACAGGGGGAATGAGCAGTTCTTC
TRBJ2-1 TRBV19 few TRBD2 CASSLASSGGAGEQFF TGTGCCAGTAGCCTAGCCTCTAGCGGGGGGGCGGGTGAGCAGTTCTTC
TRBJ1-5 TRBV4-1 . TRBD1 CASSQVWDSASFNQPQHF TGCGCCAGCAGCCAAGTTTGGGACAGCGCATCGTTTAATCAGCCCCAGCATTTT
TRBJ1-3 TRBV9 few . CASSRAQGSSGNTIYF TGTGCCAGCAGCCGAGCACAGGGTAGTTCTGGAAACACCATATATTTT
TRBJ2-2 TRBV9 . . CASSVVPDTGELFF TGTGCCAGCAGCGTAGTTCCCGACACCGGGGAGCTGTTTTTT
TRBJ2-7 TRBV28 few . CASSQDRNYEQYF TGTGCCAGCAGCCAAGACAGAAACTACGAGCAGTACTTC
TRBJ1-1 TRBV12-3/TRBV12-4 many . CASSTGMGTEAFF TGTGCCAGCAGTACAGGGATGGGAACTGAAGCTTTCTTT
TRBJ1-2 TRBV6-1 . . CASSEAYRTRYGYTF TGTGCCAGCAGTGAAGCCTACAGAACTCGGTATGGCTACACCTTC
TRBJ2-2 TRBV30 . TRBD1 CAWSNPQGQENTGELFF TGTGCCTGGAGTAACCCCCAGGGACAGGAAAACACCGGGGAGCTGTTTTTT
TRBJ1-2 TRBV20-1 many . CSARLFGGDTYGYTF TGCAGTGCTAGACTATTCGGGGGCGACACCTATGGCTACACCTTC
TRBJ1-6 TRBV2 few . CASSDDPNSPLHF TGTGCCAGCAGTGATGACCCTAATTCACCCCTCCACTTT
TRBJ1-5 TRBV10-3 many . CAITGQLNQPQHF TGTGCCATCACAGGCCAGCTCAATCAGCCCCAGCATTTT
TRBJ2-7 TRBV12-5 . TRBD1 CASGNPGTGGTNEQYF TGTGCTAGTGGCAATCCCGGGACAGGGGGCACCAACGAGCAGTACTTC
TRBJ2-5 TRBV13 few . CASSSSTAIHQETQYF TGTGCCAGCAGCTCCAGTACGGCTATACACCAAGAGACCCAGTACTTC
TRBJ1-2 TRBV2 many . CASRIKGYYTF TGTGCCAGTCGAATAAAGGGGTACTACACCTTC
TRBJ2-7 TRBV5-1 few TRBD2 CASSLELAGPLTYEQYF TGCGCCAGCAGCTTGGAACTAGCGGGGCCCCTTACCTACGAGCAGTACTTC
TRBJ1-1 TRBV12-3/TRBV12-4 many . CASSFLDPGMNTEAFF TGTGCCAGCAGTTTCCTCGATCCAGGAATGAACACTGAAGCTTTCTTT
TRBJ1-1 TRBV12-3/TRBV12-4 many . CASATWTANTEAFF TGTGCCAGTGCAACTTGGACAGCGAACACTGAAGCTTTCTTT
TRBJ1-2 TRBV12-3/TRBV12-4 many . CASSGQPRLPSGYTF TGTGCCAGCAGTGGCCAACCCCGTTTGCCCTCCGGCTACACCTTC
TRBJ1-6 TRBV2 many . CASKIDGDNSPLHF TGTGCCAGCAAAATAGACGGGGATAATTCACCCCTCCACTTT
TRBJ2-1 TRBV6-2/TRBV6-3 . TRBD2 CASTWLPGTSGVF TGTGCCAGCACCTGGCTGCCTGGGACTAGCGGGGTCTTC
TRBJ2-3 TRBV29-1 . . CSVDRGGTDTQYF TGCAGCGTAGATCGAGGCGGCACAGATACGCAGTATTTT
TRBJ1-2 TRBV6-5 . . CASSYSTGGYTF TGTGCCAGCAGTTACTCGACCGGCGGCTACACCTTC
TRBJ1-2 TRBV4-1 many . CASTNGGTHGRNGYTF TGCGCCAGCACCAATGGGGGCACGCACGGCCGGAATGGCTACACCTTC
TRBJ2-3 TRBV6-5 . . CASSSPDFQDTQYF TGTGCCAGCAGTTCTCCGGACTTTCAAGATACGCAGTATTTT
TRBJ1-1 TRBV6-2/TRBV6-3 few . CASKEGLNAEAFF TGTGCCAGCAAGGAGGGGCTGAACGCTGAAGCTTTCTTT
TRBJ2-3 TRBV9 many . CASSAGVGQGWTDTQYF TGTGCCAGCAGCGCAGGTGTGGGGCAGGGGTGGACGGATACGCAGTATTTT
TRBJ1-4 TRBV5-5 . . CASSRAASSTNEKLFF TGTGCCAGCAGCCGGGCAGCGTCCTCAACTAATGAAAAACTGTTTTTT
TRBJ1-3 TRBV9 . TRBD1 CASSVEGGAYGNTIYF TGTGCCAGCAGCGTAGAAGGGGGCGCGTATGGAAACACCATATATTTT
TRBJ2-5 TRBV18 many . CASSPGISETQYF TGTGCCAGCTCACCCGGGATATCGGAGACCCAGTACTTC
TRBJ2-5 TRBV5-1 few . CASSLTGQFQETQYF TGCGCCAGCAGCTTGACAGGGCAGTTCCAAGAGACCCAGTACTTC
TRBJ1-5 TRBV6-1 many TRBD1 CAIRGDRNQPQHF TGTGCCATCAGAGGGGACAGGAATCAGCCCCAGCATTTT
TRBJ1-3 TRBV9 . . CTSSPLAGNTIYF TGTACCAGCAGCCCCCTAGCCGGGAACACCATATATTTT
TRBJ2-2 TRBV3-1 few . CASSPGTASSGELFF TGTGCCAGCAGCCCCGGGACCGCAAGTTCCGGGGAGCTGTTTTTT
TRBJ1-1 TRBV10-3 . TRBD1 CAISGTGGELNTEAFF TGTGCCATCAGTGGGACAGGGGGCGAGCTGAACACTGAAGCTTTCTTT
TRBJ2-7 TRBV13 . TRBD1 CASSSPDRGHYEQYF TGTGCCAGCAGCTCCCCGGACAGGGGCCACTACGAGCAGTACTTC
TRBJ2-1 TRBV7-9 . . CASSLRVQDNEQFF TGTGCCAGCAGCTTACGCGTGCAAGACAATGAGCAGTTCTTC
TRBJ1-1 TRBV9 . . CASSVAQQTRTEAFF TGTGCCAGCAGCGTAGCGCAACAAACGCGGACAGAAGCTTTCTTT
TRBJ1-3 TRBV4-2 few . CASSQWDRYFSGNTIYF TGTGCCAGCAGCCAGTGGGACCGCTACTTCTCTGGAAACACCATATATTTT
TRBJ1-1 TRBV12-3/TRBV12-4 . . CASSHPGVTEAFF TGTGCCAGCAGTCATCCGGGGGTCACTGAAGCTTTCTTT
TRBJ2-3 TRBV3-1 many . CASSQDGVAASTDTQYF TGTGCCAGCAGCCAAGATGGGGTGGCTGCGAGCACAGATACGCAGTATTTT
TRBJ2-5 TRBV2 many . CASNAQNNPMETQYF TGTGCCAGCAATGCCCAAAACAACCCAATGGAGACCCAGTACTTC
TRBJ1-4 TRBV7-9 . . CASSPQDMLNEKLFF TGTGCCAGCAGCCCTCAGGACATGCTTAATGAAAAACTGTTTTTT
TRBJ1-1 TRBV28 many . CASTQGLEAFF TGTGCCAGTACTCAGGGGCTGGAAGCTTTCTTT
TRBJ2-3 TRBV10-3 . . CAISEFLGAPTDTQYF TGTGCCATCAGTGAGTTCTTAGGGGCGCCTACAGATACGCAGTATTTT
TRBJ2-1 TRBV29-1 . TRBD1 CSAPGQGSNEQFF TGCAGCGCCCCGGGACAGGGCTCCAATGAGCAGTTCTTC
TRBJ2-1 TRBV5-4 many . CASRLQQGSYNEQFF TGTGCCAGCAGGTTACAACAGGGAAGTTACAATGAGCAGTTCTTC
TRBJ1-1 TRBV2 . . CASSLNGGRAGNTEAFF TGTGCCAGCAGCTTAAATGGGGGGCGGGCGGGGAACACTGAAGCTTTCTTT
TRBJ1-2 TRBV5-8 . . CASSWIYGYTF TGTGCCAGCAGCTGGATCTATGGCTACACCTTC
TRBJ2-7 TRBV7-9 many TRBD1 CASSLGGGASYEQYF TGTGCCAGCAGCTTAGGAGGGGGCGCGTCCTACGAGCAGTACTTC
TRBJ2-5 TRBV20-1 many . CSARVLRNQETQYF TGCAGTGCTAGAGTCCTCAGGAACCAAGAGACCCAGTACTTC
TRBJ1-2 TRBV6-5 many . CASSYSGGRAGGYTF TGTGCCAGCAGTTACTCCGGCGGCAGGGCGGGTGGCTACACCTTC
TRBJ1-2 TRBV12-3/TRBV12-4 few TRBD1 CASSRTGIIYGYTF TGTGCCAGCAGTCGGACAGGGATAATCTATGGCTACACCTTC
TRBJ1-4 TRBV5-1 few . CATKGNPGEKLFF TGCGCCACCAAGGGGAACCCGGGAGAAAAACTGTTTTTT